Below, one T cell receptor beta chain is given with its context. Its antigen is not known. The CDR3 contains 14 residues. CDR1 is SGHRS and CDR2 is YFSETQ in the germline V gene. The sample belongs to a study of CXCR3-negative and CXCR3-positive naive CD8 T cells. Findings of the study overall: More hydrophobic TRB CDR3s occurred in CXCR3-positive than in CXCR3-negative naive cells.

cDNA libraries for TRB were generated by 5' RACE incorporating UMI labels. TCRdb reprocessed the 5' RACE reads and keeps a single row for each CDR3 protein, giving no DNA. The repertoire shows about 56,000 distinct CDR3 sequences; the top ten hold approximately 0.8%. The TCR comes from a human donor in good health. Some clones in this sample may be carry-over from other donors' samples. This chain links TRBV5-1 with TRBJ2-7; TCRdb's D gene call, TRBD1, goes unchecked for lack of DNA. Material for sequencing was naive CXCR3+ CD8+ T cells from blood. The subset: CD45RO-CCR7+CD27+CD95- naive CD8+ T cells expressing CXCR3 (TNR3+). This chain's CDR3 is CASSVRQGIYEQYF.